This T cell receptor beta chain was captured in a study of regulatory T cells in long-lasting Graves disease. Across the study: Positivity for TSH receptor antibodies plus over 5 years of antithyroid drugs meant persistent Graves' disease. Study observations and caveats: New patients shared 966 public clonotypes, and persistent patients shared more, with 2,741.

According to the study, TCR beta libraries were built with iRepertoire HTBI primers and CDR3-region Arm-PCR. Per the original data handling: Samples revealed approximately 67 TRBV and 14 TRBJ segments. A single record per CDR3 protein comes from TCRdb applying MiXCR to the multiplex PCR reads. The authors' filters were not applied to this entry. Here the sample spans 300,000 to 500,000 distinct CDR3 sequences, less than 25% being singletons. The time point is: persistent/refractory GD, antithyroid drugs over 5 years with positive TRAb. PBMC-derived RNA was used for the TCR library. Details on this clonotype: Its cognate antigen is unknown.

The TCR comes from a female donor with Graves disease. The sequencing here drew on peripheral blood mononuclear cells (PBMCs), taken when the disease was refractory, from a patient treated with antithyroid drugs.

This chain's CDR3 is CASSPMGLAGGIQYF. CDR3 nucleotides: TGTGCCAGCAGCCCAATGGGGCTAGCGGGAGGTATTCAGTACTTC. The rearrangement uses TRBV7-2 and TRBJ2-4, with TRBD2 identical over 11 bases. Trimming at V came to 5 bases and at J to 10 bases, leaving 10 bases not matched to a gene. This CDR3 comprises 15 residues. CDR1 and CDR2 from the germline V gene are SGHTA and FQGNSA.